Below are 5 T cell receptor beta chains sequenced from a single sample in a study of T-cell reconstitution after alpha-beta-depleted transplantation in children. Unique molecular identifiers were incorporated during preparation of the TCRbeta library. TCRdb called the PCR reads again in MiXCR, with one record for every CDR3 protein. The table shows a few hundred thousand distinct CDR3 sequences, with about an eighth occurring only once. The sample consisted of PBMCs, taken from the stem cell graft. The origin of the receptors is a human donor who donated a stem cell graft to a child with Fanconi anemia.

This clonotype was recorded at least ten times. CDR3 nucleotides: TGTGCCGTCGGACAGGGCGGAACCTCCACAGATACGCAGTATTTT. Protein sequence: CAVGQGGTSTDTQYF. This sequence joins TRBV10-3 and TRBJ2-3, with 8 bases lining up with TRBD1. Germline lookup yields CDR1 ENHRY and CDR2 SYGVKD. Trimming removed 11 bases from V and 2 bases from J; junction bases left unmatched: 12. The CDR3 consists of 15 residues.

The chain links TRBV7-2 to TRBJ2-7, with D perhaps matching TRBD2 (5 bases). Trimming shortened V by 1 base and J by 6 bases, and 16 bases separated the two germline ends. There are 15 residues in the CDR3. Germline values: CDR1 SGHTA, CDR2 FQGNSA. The CDR3 bases are TGTGCCAGCAGCTTAGTTTGGGAGCGGACCAGCGAGCAGTACTTC. It is translated as CASSLVWERTSEQYF.

The chain joins TRBV20-1 to TRBJ1-5; D might be TRBD1 (6 bases). The CDR3 spans 14 residues. The V gene's germline CDR1 is DFQATT and CDR2 SNEGSKA (reference sequence). Between the trimmed V and J ends, which lost 3 bases and 4 bases, there was a span of 13 bases. In DNA form, the CDR3 reads TGCAGTGCTAGTGTGTGGGACACAAATCAGCCCCAGCATTTT. Translated, it gives CSASVWDTNQPQHF.

This clonotype was seen repeatedly, ten times or more. The chain uses TRBV24-1 and TRBJ2-1, with 9 positions matching TRBD1. V trimming: 5 bases; J trimming: 5 bases; junction bases outside the gene matches: 9. From germline, CDR1 is KGHDR and CDR2 SFDVKD. The CDR3 sequence is 16 residues long. The CDR3 reads CATSASGQGPHNEQFF. The CDR3 DNA reads as TGTGCCACCAGTGCCTCGGGACAGGGCCCTCACAATGAGCAGTTCTTC.

This clonotype was seen repeatedly, ten times or more. This chain links TRBV12-3 or TRBV12-4 with TRBJ2-3; TRBD2 matches 9 bases. V dropped 5 bases and J dropped 0; count of bases not matched to a gene: 9. The CDR3 is 17 amino acids. CDR3 DNA: TGTGCCAGCAGTCCCGGGACTAGCTCCTTTAGCACAGATACGCAGTATTTT. It codes for CASSPGTSSFSTDTQYF.